Listed here are 17 T cell receptor beta chains from one sample, sequenced in a study of blood T cell repertoires in COVID-19. Some clones are missing from TCRdb's copy, which holds only in-frame ones; the method was immunoSEQ multiplex PCR. The table shows 150,000 or so clones, with 85% to 90% occurring only once. Sample: peripheral blood. All receptors come from a man of 80 years or more with acute or convalescent COVID-19.

The chain uses TRBV5-1 and TRBJ2-3, with D possibly matching TRBD2 (6 bases). V dropped 2 bases and J dropped 1 base, with 8 bases sitting between them. The CDR3 is 14 amino acids. Germline CDR1 SGHRS, CDR2 YFSETQ. For the CDR3, the DNA is TGCGCCAGCAGCTTAGGCGGGGGCACAGATACGCAGTATTTT. Translating it yields CASSLGGGTDTQYF.

This clone was detected once. This chain joins TRBV5-5 and TRBJ1-2; 8 nucleotides line up with TRBD1. The germline CDR1 and CDR2 sequences are SGHKS and YYEKEE (reference sequence). This CDR3 is built from 15 residues. Trimming removed 4 bases from V and 2 bases from J; junction bases left unmatched: 7. CDR3 nucleotides: TGTGCCAGCAGCCCGGCGGGACAGGAAAACTATGGCTACACCTTC. This gives the protein CASSPAGQENYGYTF. The whole variable domain, filled in from reference TRBV5-5 and TRBJ1-2, reads DAGVTQSPTHLIKTRGQQVTLRCSPISGHKSVSWYQQVLGQGPQFIFQYYEKEERGRGNFPDRFSARQFPNYSSELNVNALLLGDSALYLCASSPAGQENYGYTFGSGTRLTVV.

In nucleotides, the CDR3 is TGTGCCAGCAGTTTCGGTGGTCTAGGCGAGACCCAGTACTTC. Amino acids: CASSFGGLGETQYF. J is TRBJ2-5 and V is TRBV11-2; unclear D gene. V gave up 6 bases and J gave up 5 bases, with 16 bases separating them. Per the germline V gene, CDR1 is SGHAT and CDR2 is FQNNGV. The CDR3 has 14 residues.

The V call is TRBV6-5, the J call TRBJ1-2; 12 bases agree with TRBD1. The junction had 11 bases not matched to a gene; V was cut back by 7 bases and J by 8 bases. The CDR3 is 15 amino acids. The germline V gene has CDR1 MNHEY and CDR2 SVGAGI. The CDR3 DNA follows: TGTGCCAGCAACCCAGGGACAGGGGGCGCGGCCGGCTACACCTTC. Amino acid sequence: CASNPGTGGAAGYTF.

In this sample, this clone turned up once. V usage is TRBV14 and J usage is TRBJ1-2; a possible D gene is TRBD1 (6 bases). CDR1 and CDR2 from the germline V gene are SGHDN and FVKESK. The CDR3 runs 14 residues. V lost 0 bases to trimming and J lost 5 bases, with 10 bases between them. CDR3 sequence (DNA): TGTGCCAGCAGCCAAGACAGGGGAACATATGGCTACACCTTC. Its protein product is CASSQDRGTYGYTF. Variable domain in full (rest from reference TRBV14 and TRBJ1-2): EAGVTQFPSHSVIEKGQTVTLRCDPISGHDNLYWYRRVMGKEIKFLLHFVKESKQDESGMPNNRFLAERTGGTYSTLKVQPAELEDSGVYFCASSQDRGTYGYTFGSGTRLTVV.

The table lists this clone with a few counts. This rearrangement joins TRBV5-4 to TRBJ1-2; TRBD1 matches 7 bases. The germline V gene encodes CDR1 SGHNT and CDR2 YYREEE (reference sequence). V shed 4 bases and J 2 bases; nucleotides not matched to a gene: 5. This CDR3 is built from 14 residues. DNA for the CDR3: TGTGCCAGCAGCAGGTCGACAGGGAACTATGGCTACACCTTC. Protein: CASSRSTGNYGYTF. Combining the CDR3 with reference TRBV5-4 and TRBJ1-2 gives the whole variable domain ETGVTQSPTHLIKTRGQQVTLRCSSQSGHNTVSWYQQALGQGPQFIFQYYREEENGRGNFPPRFSGLQFPNYSSELNVNALELDDSALYLCASSRSTGNYGYTFGSGTRLTVV.

The gene calls are TRBV6-5 and TRBJ2-1; maybe TRBD2 (6 bases). Trimming left V 0 bases short and J 1 base short, with 7 bases between. From germline, CDR1 is MNHEY and CDR2 SVGAGI. This CDR3 has 15 residues. The CDR3 nucleotides are TGTGCCAGCAGTTACTCCAGCGGGTCCTACAATGAGCAGTTCTTC. Protein product: CASSYSSGSYNEQFF.

The chain's CDR3 is CASVVGERVLNQPQHF. DNA for the CDR3: TGTGCTAGTGTAGTCGGGGAAAGGGTCCTAAATCAGCCCCAGCATTTT. The genes are TRBV12-5 and TRBJ1-5; D unclear. Germline lookup yields CDR1 LGHNT and CDR2 FRNRAP. This CDR3 comprises 16 residues. V lost 7 bases, J lost 4 bases, and 20 bases lay in between.

The chain is built from TRBV5-1 and TRBJ2-2; 7 bases match TRBD2. CDR1 SGHRS and CDR2 YFSETQ come from the germline V gene. The V gene end was trimmed by 4 bases and the J gene end by 1 base; junction bases not matched to a gene: 1. This CDR3 is built from 14 residues. The CDR3 sequence: CASSVAGNTGELFF. For the CDR3, the DNA is TGCGCCAGCAGCGTAGCGGGGAACACCGGGGAGCTGTTTTTT.

This clone was recorded once. The V call is TRBV19, the J call TRBJ1-6; maybe TRBD1 (6 bases). CDR1 LNHDA and CDR2 SQIVND come from the germline V gene (reference sequence). The V end was cut by 3 bases, the J end by 10 bases, with 13 bases between. This CDR3 region has 14 residues. CDR3 region: CASSMDSYQSPLHF. The CDR3 DNA reads as TGTGCCAGTAGTATGGACAGCTATCAATCACCCCTCCACTTT.

This clone was recorded only once. This rearrangement joins TRBV28 to TRBJ1-1; 7 positions match TRBD1. The CDR3 runs to 15 residues. Trimming removed 6 bases from V and 1 base from J; junction bases left unmatched: 8. Per germline, CDR1 MDHEN and CDR2 SYDVKM. The CDR3 region is CASRRQGGGNTEAFF. DNA of the CDR3: TGTGCCAGCAGACGCCAGGGGGGTGGGAACACTGAAGCTTTCTTT.

As for this clone: The same CDR3 arises from other DNA sequences in this sample as well. The chain recombines TRBV28 with TRBJ1-6; D call uncertain. The CDR3 extends over 11 amino acids. Germline CDR1 and CDR2: MDHEN and SYDVKM. V dropped 6 bases and J dropped 7 bases, with 4 bases sitting between them. The CDR3 nucleotides are TGTGCCAGCAGGAGCAATTCACCCCTCCACTTT. Residues: CASRSNSPLHF.

The chain joins TRBV19 to TRBJ2-3; 10 positions agree with TRBD2. CDR1 is LNHDA, CDR2 SQIVND, per germline (reference sequence). The V gene end was trimmed by 2 bases and the J gene end by 0 bases; junction bases not matched to a gene: 14. This CDR3 is 20 amino acids long. The CDR3 DNA sequence: TGTGCCAGTAGTATAAGTCTAGCGGGAGTTGGGCTCGTCAGCACAGATACGCAGTATTTT. As protein: CASSISLAGVGLVSTDTQYF.

The V call is TRBV28, the J call TRBJ1-2; unclear D gene. V lost 1 base, J lost 4 bases, and 7 bases lay in between. CDR1 MDHEN and CDR2 SYDVKM come from the germline V gene. The CDR3 loop spans 13 amino acids. The CDR3 DNA reads as TGTGCCAGCAGTTTATTACAGAGCTATGGCTACACCTTC. Its protein product is CASSLLQSYGYTF.

CDR3 coding DNA: TGCGCCAGCAGCGACGGGGGGAACACTGAAGCTTTCTTT. This translates into CASSDGGNTEAFF. The chain recombines TRBV5-1 with TRBJ1-1; TRBD1 might be the D (5 bases). Trimming shortened V by 4 bases and J by 1 base, and 8 bases separated the two germline ends. Germline CDR1 reads SGHRS; CDR2 reads YFSETQ. The length of the CDR3 is 13 residues. Filled out from reference TRBV5-1 and TRBJ1-1, the complete variable domain reads KAGVTQTPRYLIKTRGQQVTLSCSPISGHRSVSWYQQTPGQGLQFLFEYFSETQRNKGNFPGRFSGRQFSNSRSEMNVSTLELGDSALYLCASSDGGNTEAFFGQGTRLTVV.

V gene TRBV2 combines with J gene TRBJ2-1, with 14 bases that match TRBD2. Germline values: CDR1 SNHLY, CDR2 FYNNEI. The CDR3 covers 14 residues. V lost 6 bases, J lost 14 bases, and 9 bases stayed unmatched. CDR3 region: CASSLLPGLAGEFF. As DNA, the CDR3 is TGTGCCAGCAGCCTGTTACCGGGACTAGCGGGGGAGTTCTTC.

The chain couples TRBV6-4 to TRBJ2-1; 10 bases are shared with TRBD2. From germline, CDR1 is MRHNA and CDR2 SNTAGT. The CDR3 consists of 16 residues. V was pared by 3 bases and J by 2 bases, with 4 bases of the junction left unmatched. The chain's CDR3 is CASSEQTSGPYNEQFF. CDR3 bases: TGTGCCAGCAGTGAACAGACTAGCGGGCCCTACAATGAGCAGTTCTTC.